The T cell receptor beta chain under discussion was sequenced for a study of control samples from healthy donors and cancer patients. This table comes from immunoSEQ multiplex PCR, and its TCRdb copy is limited to in-frame clones, with some not included. The sample yields around 140,000 clones, roughly 94% seen once. This CDR3 region has 14 residues. Germline loops: CDR1 LNHDA, CDR2 SQIVND (reference sequence). Germline trimming cut 5 bases from V and 6 bases from J; bases unmatched to any gene: 5. The sequence was collected from a man aged 35 to 55 in good health. Material: blood. J is TRBJ2-1 and V is TRBV19; TRBD2 agrees at 9 bases. The CDR3 DNA sequence: TGTGCCAGTAGTCCCGGGACTAGCATCAATGAGCAGTTCTTC. Its translation: CASSPGTSINEQFF. Filled out from reference TRBV19 and TRBJ2-1, the complete variable domain reads DGGITQSPKYLFRKEGQNVTLSCEQNLNHDAMYWYRQDPGQGLRLIYYSQIVNDFQKGDIAEGYSVSREKKESFPLTVTSAQKNPTAFYLCASSPGTSINEQFFGPGTRLTVL.